Listed below are T cell receptor beta chains from one sample, sequenced in a study of OX40 agonist ivuxolimab in advanced cancers. Sequenced by immunoSEQ multiplex PCR; TCRdb stores in-frame clones only, minus some. This sample has about 77,000 clones, with roughly 80% found just once. The specimen was CD4+ or CD8+ T cells sorted from blood, collected in a trial of the OX40 agonist ivuxolimab. The receptor source for this set is an adult with an advanced solid tumor such as melanoma, head and neck, liver or kidney cancer. CDR3s include the opening cysteine and the closing phenylalanine or tryptophan. A D gene is named only where the DNA matches it firmly. For some rows the clone size is stated as once, few or many, or as a class when expanded; others skip it.

v_gene: TRBV4-1; abundance: .; d_gene: TRBD2; j_gene: TRBJ2-3; CDR3aa: CASSQGERDHKYF; CDR3nt: TGCGCCAGCAGCCAAGGAGAGCGGGATCACAAGTATTTT
v_gene: TRBV21-1; abundance: .; d_gene: .; j_gene: TRBJ2-4; CDR3aa: CASNNGAGLGKNIQYF; CDR3nt: TGTGCCAGCAACAATGGGGCAGGGCTGGGCAAAAACATTCAGTACTTC
v_gene: TRBV9; abundance: .; d_gene: .; j_gene: TRBJ2-7; CDR3aa: CASSVAPSMGSYEQYF; CDR3nt: TGTGCCAGCAGCGTAGCCCCGTCGATGGGTTCCTACGAGCAGTACTTC
v_gene: TRBV2; abundance: .; d_gene: .; j_gene: TRBJ1-1; CDR3aa: CASSEGFLNTEAFF; CDR3nt: TGTGCCAGCAGTGAGGGCTTTCTGAACACTGAAGCTTTCTTT
v_gene: TRBV6-5; abundance: .; d_gene: TRBD2; j_gene: TRBJ2-7; CDR3aa: CASSYEAGRNEQYF; CDR3nt: TGTGCCAGCAGTTACGAAGCGGGACGGAACGAGCAGTACTTC
v_gene: TRBV9; abundance: .; d_gene: .; j_gene: TRBJ2-2; CDR3aa: CASRVGGDLNTGELFF; CDR3nt: TGTGCCAGCAGAGTAGGGGGAGATTTGAACACCGGGGAGCTGTTTTTT
v_gene: TRBV27; abundance: .; d_gene: TRBD2; j_gene: TRBJ2-5; CDR3aa: CASSLGAGETQYF; CDR3nt: TGTGCCAGCAGTTTGGGAGCGGGGGAGACCCAGTACTTC
v_gene: TRBV6-5; abundance: few; d_gene: .; j_gene: TRBJ1-1; CDR3aa: CATRNWNTEAFF; CDR3nt: TGTGCCACCAGAAACTGGAACACTGAAGCTTTCTTT
v_gene: TRBV19; abundance: .; d_gene: TRBD2; j_gene: TRBJ2-1; CDR3aa: CASSIDPRGGYNEQFF; CDR3nt: TGTGCCAGTAGTATAGATCCCCGGGGGGGGTACAATGAGCAGTTCTTC
v_gene: TRBV6-1; abundance: .; d_gene: .; j_gene: TRBJ1-1; CDR3aa: CASSEVWVTEAFF; CDR3nt: TGTGCCAGCAGTGAAGTATGGGTAACTGAAGCTTTCTTT
v_gene: TRBV30; abundance: .; d_gene: TRBD2; j_gene: TRBJ2-3; CDR3aa: CAWSRGLAGAEDTQYF; CDR3nt: TGTGCCTGGAGTCGAGGACTAGCGGGAGCAGAAGATACGCAGTATTTT
v_gene: TRBV7-3; abundance: .; d_gene: .; j_gene: TRBJ2-7; CDR3aa: CASSLQGPQGEQYF; CDR3nt: TGTGCCAGCAGCTTGCAGGGGCCCCAGGGTGAGCAGTACTTC
v_gene: TRBV6-4; abundance: .; d_gene: .; j_gene: TRBJ1-5; CDR3aa: CASSPGGGRNQPQHF; CDR3nt: TGTGCCAGCAGTCCGGGGGGAGGGCGGAATCAGCCCCAGCATTTT
v_gene: TRBV19; abundance: few; d_gene: TRBD1; j_gene: TRBJ1-2; CDR3aa: CASKPGQNNYGYTF; CDR3nt: TGTGCCAGCAAGCCGGGACAGAACAACTATGGCTACACCTTC
v_gene: TRBV5-6; abundance: .; d_gene: TRBD1; j_gene: TRBJ2-7; CDR3aa: CASAGTGAYEQYF; CDR3nt: TGTGCCAGCGCCGGGACAGGGGCCTACGAGCAGTACTTC
v_gene: TRBV15; abundance: .; d_gene: .; j_gene: TRBJ2-7; CDR3aa: CATSRESGVIPYEQYF; CDR3nt: TGTGCCACCAGCAGAGAATCAGGGGTAATTCCCTACGAGCAGTACTTC
v_gene: TRBV19; abundance: .; d_gene: TRBD1; j_gene: TRBJ1-2; CDR3aa: CASSIGTGYGYTF; CDR3nt: TGTGCCAGTAGTATCGGGACAGGCTATGGCTACACCTTC
v_gene: TRBV5-4; abundance: .; d_gene: .; j_gene: TRBJ2-7; CDR3aa: CASSLTLGSSGEQYF; CDR3nt: TGTGCCAGCAGCTTGACGTTAGGAAGTTCGGGCGAGCAGTACTTC
v_gene: TRBV19; abundance: .; d_gene: TRBD1; j_gene: TRBJ1-5; CDR3aa: CASKGQGALQPQHF; CDR3nt: TGTGCCAGTAAGGGACAGGGGGCTCTCCAGCCCCAGCATTTT
v_gene: TRBV13; abundance: .; d_gene: .; j_gene: TRBJ2-7; CDR3aa: CASSSSGEQYF; CDR3nt: TGTGCCAGCAGCTCATCAGGGGAGCAGTACTTC
v_gene: TRBV2; abundance: .; d_gene: .; j_gene: TRBJ2-1; CDR3aa: CASTDYNEQFF; CDR3nt: TGTGCCAGCACGGATTACAATGAGCAGTTCTTC
v_gene: TRBV7-8; abundance: once; d_gene: .; j_gene: TRBJ2-1; CDR3aa: CASSLLWGVFYNEQFF; CDR3nt: TGTGCCAGCAGCCTCCTTTGGGGGGTATTTTACAATGAGCAGTTCTTC
v_gene: TRBV6-5; abundance: .; d_gene: TRBD2; j_gene: TRBJ2-7; CDR3aa: CASSNGREGHEQYF; CDR3nt: TGTGCCAGCAGTAACGGGCGGGAGGGTCACGAGCAGTACTTC
v_gene: TRBV4-1; abundance: .; d_gene: .; j_gene: TRBJ2-7; CDR3aa: CASSPTLSYEQYF; CDR3nt: TGCGCCAGCAGCCCGACCCTTTCCTACGAGCAGTACTTC
v_gene: TRBV7-9; abundance: .; d_gene: .; j_gene: TRBJ2-3; CDR3aa: CASTYGDTQYF; CDR3nt: TGTGCCAGCACCTACGGGGATACGCAGTATTTT
v_gene: TRBV7-3; abundance: .; d_gene: TRBD2; j_gene: TRBJ2-7; CDR3aa: CASSLLAGVNEQYF; CDR3nt: TGTGCCAGCAGCTTACTAGCGGGAGTAAACGAGCAGTACTTC
v_gene: TRBV6-5; abundance: .; d_gene: .; j_gene: TRBJ1-5; CDR3aa: CASSYEEGSNQPQHF; CDR3nt: TGTGCCAGCAGTTACGAAGAAGGAAGCAATCAGCCCCAGCATTTT
v_gene: TRBV5-1; abundance: .; d_gene: TRBD2; j_gene: TRBJ2-2; CDR3aa: CASSPAAGGDTGELFF; CDR3nt: TGCGCCAGCAGCCCAGCAGCGGGAGGGGACACCGGGGAGCTGTTTTTT
v_gene: TRBV7-9; abundance: .; d_gene: .; j_gene: TRBJ2-5; CDR3aa: CASSPPGRPQETQYF; CDR3nt: TGTGCCAGCAGCCCTCCGGGACGTCCACAAGAGACCCAGTACTTC
v_gene: TRBV5-1; abundance: .; d_gene: .; j_gene: TRBJ1-2; CDR3aa: CASHTGQSNYGYTF; CDR3nt: TGCGCCAGCCACACGGGGCAGTCGAACTATGGCTACACCTTC
v_gene: TRBV10-3; abundance: .; d_gene: .; j_gene: TRBJ2-1; CDR3aa: CAITTQGYNEQFF; CDR3nt: TGTGCCATCACCACACAGGGTTACAATGAGCAGTTCTTC
v_gene: TRBV27; abundance: .; d_gene: .; j_gene: TRBJ1-2; CDR3aa: CASSASGTNYGYTF; CDR3nt: TGTGCCAGCAGTGCATCCGGGACCAACTATGGCTACACCTTC
v_gene: TRBV19; abundance: .; d_gene: TRBD2; j_gene: TRBJ2-1; CDR3aa: CASSPLEGLYNEQFF; CDR3nt: TGTGCCAGTAGCCCCCTCGAGGGACTATACAATGAGCAGTTCTTC
v_gene: TRBV30; abundance: .; d_gene: .; j_gene: TRBJ2-6; CDR3aa: CAWSVGRANVLTF; CDR3nt: TGTGCCTGGAGTGTGGGACGGGCCAACGTCCTGACTTTC
v_gene: TRBV7-2; abundance: .; d_gene: .; j_gene: TRBJ2-3; CDR3aa: CASSLALPGDTQYF; CDR3nt: TGTGCCAGCAGCTTAGCGCTCCCCGGGGATACGCAGTATTTT
v_gene: TRBV25-1; abundance: .; d_gene: .; j_gene: TRBJ1-2; CDR3aa: CAYSTGTNYGYTF; CDR3nt: TGTGCCTACTCTACAGGGACTAACTATGGCTACACCTTC
v_gene: TRBV2; abundance: .; d_gene: .; j_gene: TRBJ1-1; CDR3aa: CASSEKGSRMNTEAFF; CDR3nt: TGTGCCAGCAGTGAAAAGGGATCGAGGATGAACACTGAAGCTTTCTTT
v_gene: TRBV5-4; abundance: .; d_gene: TRBD2; j_gene: TRBJ2-1; CDR3aa: CASSLAGAGGENEQFF; CDR3nt: TGTGCCAGCAGCTTGGCCGGGGCGGGGGGGGAGAATGAGCAGTTCTTC
v_gene: TRBV4-2; abundance: .; d_gene: .; j_gene: TRBJ1-2; CDR3aa: CASSQGGDGYTF; CDR3nt: TGTGCCAGCAGCCAAGGGGGAGATGGCTACACCTTC
v_gene: TRBV28; abundance: .; d_gene: .; j_gene: TRBJ1-1; CDR3aa: CASRAANTEAFF; CDR3nt: TGTGCCAGCAGGGCAGCTAACACTGAAGCTTTCTTT
v_gene: TRBV9; abundance: .; d_gene: TRBD1; j_gene: TRBJ2-7; CDR3aa: CASSAGWTGRSYEQYF; CDR3nt: TGTGCCAGCAGCGCCGGATGGACAGGGAGGTCCTACGAGCAGTACTTC
v_gene: TRBV6-5; abundance: .; d_gene: .; j_gene: TRBJ2-7; CDR3aa: CASSLTWDNSYEQYF; CDR3nt: TGTGCCAGCAGCCTAACATGGGACAACTCCTACGAGCAGTACTTC
v_gene: TRBV27; abundance: .; d_gene: TRBD2; j_gene: TRBJ2-7; CDR3aa: CASSLGTSSEQYF; CDR3nt: TGTGCCAGCAGTTTGGGGACTAGTAGTGAGCAGTACTTC
v_gene: TRBV5-4; abundance: .; d_gene: .; j_gene: TRBJ1-4; CDR3aa: CATAPQGPGEKLFF; CDR3nt: TGTGCCACCGCACCCCAGGGTCCAGGAGAAAAACTGTTTTTT
v_gene: TRBV11-3; abundance: .; d_gene: TRBD2; j_gene: TRBJ2-4; CDR3aa: CASSSLRAGAYSGAKNIQYF; CDR3nt: TGTGCCAGCAGCAGCCTTAGAGCGGGGGCCTATTCAGGGGCCAAAAACATTCAGTACTTC